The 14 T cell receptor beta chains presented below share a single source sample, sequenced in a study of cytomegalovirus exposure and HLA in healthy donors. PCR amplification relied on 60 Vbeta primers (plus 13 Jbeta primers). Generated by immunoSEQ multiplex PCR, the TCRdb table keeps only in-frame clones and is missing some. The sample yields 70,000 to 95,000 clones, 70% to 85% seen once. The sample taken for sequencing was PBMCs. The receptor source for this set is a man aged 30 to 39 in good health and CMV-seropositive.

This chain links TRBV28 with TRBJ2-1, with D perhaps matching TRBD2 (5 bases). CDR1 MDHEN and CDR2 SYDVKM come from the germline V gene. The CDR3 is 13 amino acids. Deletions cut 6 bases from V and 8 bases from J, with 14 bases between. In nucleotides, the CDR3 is TGTGCCAGCAGCCCCACTAGTTTCGATGAGCAGTTCTTC. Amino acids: CASSPTSFDEQFF.

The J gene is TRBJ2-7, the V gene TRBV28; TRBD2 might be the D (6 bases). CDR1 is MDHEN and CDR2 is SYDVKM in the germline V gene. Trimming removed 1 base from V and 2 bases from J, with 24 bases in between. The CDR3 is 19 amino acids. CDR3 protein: CASSLLALGVAGGTYEQYF. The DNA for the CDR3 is TGTGCCAGCAGTTTATTAGCCCTGGGTGTAGCCGGGGGAACCTACGAGCAGTACTTC. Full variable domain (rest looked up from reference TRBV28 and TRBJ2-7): DVKVTQSSRYLVKRTGEKVFLECVQDMDHENMFWYRQDPGLGLRLIYFSYDVKMKEKGDIPEGYSVSREKKERFSLILESASTNQTSMYLCASSLLALGVAGGTYEQYFGPGTRLTVT.

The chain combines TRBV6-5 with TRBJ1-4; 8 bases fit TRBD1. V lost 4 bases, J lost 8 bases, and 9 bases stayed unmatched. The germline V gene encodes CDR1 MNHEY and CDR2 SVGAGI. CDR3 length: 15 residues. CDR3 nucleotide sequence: TGTGCCAGCAGTTTTCGGACAGGGAGGGTCGAAAAACTGTTTTTT. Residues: CASSFRTGRVEKLFF.

The CDR3 DNA is TGTGCCAGCATAGGCCAGCGTATAGATGAGCAGTTCTTC. Translation gives CASIGQRIDEQFF. The J gene is TRBJ2-1, the V gene TRBV6-1; D unclear. V lost 7 bases and J lost 8, with 15 bases in between. The germline V gene encodes CDR1 MNHNS and CDR2 SASEGT. The CDR3 is 13 residues long.

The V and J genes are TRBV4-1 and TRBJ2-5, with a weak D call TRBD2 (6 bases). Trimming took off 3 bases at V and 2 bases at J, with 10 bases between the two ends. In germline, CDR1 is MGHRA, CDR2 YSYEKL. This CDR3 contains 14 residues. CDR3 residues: CASSHSGRQETQYF. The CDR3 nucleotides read TGCGCCAGCAGCCATTCGGGGAGGCAAGAGACCCAGTACTTC.

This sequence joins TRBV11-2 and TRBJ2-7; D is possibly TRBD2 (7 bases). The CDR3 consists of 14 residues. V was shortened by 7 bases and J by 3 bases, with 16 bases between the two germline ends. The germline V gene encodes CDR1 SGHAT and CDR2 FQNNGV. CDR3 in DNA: TGTGCCAGCACCCCAGCGGGACAAAACTACGAGCAGTACTTC. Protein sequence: CASTPAGQNYEQYF. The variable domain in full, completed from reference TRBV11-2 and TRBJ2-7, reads EAGVAQSPRYKIIEKRQSVAFWCNPISGHATLYWYQQILGQGPKLLIQFQNNGVVDDSQLPKDRFSAERLKGVDSTLKIQPAKLEDSAVYLCASTPAGQNYEQYFGPGTRLTVT.

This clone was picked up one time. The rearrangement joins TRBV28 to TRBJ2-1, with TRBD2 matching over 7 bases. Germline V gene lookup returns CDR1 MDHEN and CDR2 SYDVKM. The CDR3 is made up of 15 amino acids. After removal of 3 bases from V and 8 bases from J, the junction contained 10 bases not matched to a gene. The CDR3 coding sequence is TGTGCCAGCAGTTTCCGTGGCCCAACTAGCGATGAGCAGTTCTTC. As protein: CASSFRGPTSDEQFF. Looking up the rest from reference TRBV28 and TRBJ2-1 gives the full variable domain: DVKVTQSSRYLVKRTGEKVFLECVQDMDHENMFWYRQDPGLGLRLIYFSYDVKMKEKGDIPEGYSVSREKKERFSLILESASTNQTSMYLCASSFRGPTSDEQFFGPGTRLTVL.

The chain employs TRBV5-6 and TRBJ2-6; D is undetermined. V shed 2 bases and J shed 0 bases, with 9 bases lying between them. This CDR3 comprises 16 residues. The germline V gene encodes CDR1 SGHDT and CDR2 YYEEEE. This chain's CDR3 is CASSFRTYSGANVLTF. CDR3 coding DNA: TGTGCCAGCAGCTTTCGAACTTACTCTGGGGCCAACGTCCTGACTTTC.

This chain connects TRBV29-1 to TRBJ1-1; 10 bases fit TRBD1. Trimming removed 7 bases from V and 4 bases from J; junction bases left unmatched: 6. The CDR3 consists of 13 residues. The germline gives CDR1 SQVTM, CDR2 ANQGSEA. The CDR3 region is CSARTGGGTEAFF. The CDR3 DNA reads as TGCAGCGCAAGGACAGGGGGAGGCACTGAAGCTTTCTTT.

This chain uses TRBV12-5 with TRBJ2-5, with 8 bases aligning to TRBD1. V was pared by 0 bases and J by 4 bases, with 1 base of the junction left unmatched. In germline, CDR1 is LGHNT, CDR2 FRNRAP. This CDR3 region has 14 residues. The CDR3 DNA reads TGTGCTAGTGGTTTGGTTGACAGGGGAGAGACCCAGTACTTC. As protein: CASGLVDRGETQYF.

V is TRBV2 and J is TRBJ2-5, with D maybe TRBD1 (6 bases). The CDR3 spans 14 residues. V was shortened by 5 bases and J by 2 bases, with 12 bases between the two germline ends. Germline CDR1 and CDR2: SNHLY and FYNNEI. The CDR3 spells CASSKGVLQETQYF. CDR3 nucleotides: TGTGCCAGCAGTAAGGGGGTCTTACAAGAGACCCAGTACTTC.

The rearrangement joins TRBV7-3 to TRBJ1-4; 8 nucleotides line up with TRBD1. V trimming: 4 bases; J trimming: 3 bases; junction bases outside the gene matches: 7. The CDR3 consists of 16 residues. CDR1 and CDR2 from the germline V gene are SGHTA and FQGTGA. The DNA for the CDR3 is TGTGCCAGCAGCTCGACAGGGGCGCAACCTAATGAAAAACTGTTTTTT. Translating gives CASSSTGAQPNEKLFF. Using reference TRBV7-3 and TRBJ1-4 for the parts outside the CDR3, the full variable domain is GAGVSQTPSNKVTEKGKYVELRCDPISGHTALYWYRQSLGQGPEFLIYFQGTGAADDSGLPNDRFFAVRPEGSVSTLKIQRTERGDSAVYLCASSSTGAQPNEKLFFGSGTQLSVL.

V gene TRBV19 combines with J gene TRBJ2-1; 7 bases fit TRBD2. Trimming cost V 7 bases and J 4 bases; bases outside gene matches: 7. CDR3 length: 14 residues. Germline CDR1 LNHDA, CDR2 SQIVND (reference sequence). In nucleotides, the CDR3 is TGTGCCAGTACGGGGGGAGGCCGGTACAATGAGCAGTTCTTC. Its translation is CASTGGGRYNEQFF. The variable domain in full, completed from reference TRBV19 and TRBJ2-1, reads DGGITQSPKYLFRKEGQNVTLSCEQNLNHDAMYWYRQDPGQGLRLIYYSQIVNDFQKGDIAEGYSVSREKKESFPLTVTSAQKNPTAFYLCASTGGGRYNEQFFGPGTRLTVL.

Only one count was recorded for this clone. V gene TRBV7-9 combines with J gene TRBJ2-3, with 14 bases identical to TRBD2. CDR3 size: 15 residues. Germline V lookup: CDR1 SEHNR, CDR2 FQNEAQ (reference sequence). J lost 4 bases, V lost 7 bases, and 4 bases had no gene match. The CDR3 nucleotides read TGTGCCAGCACCTTGACTAGCGGGAGGGCAGATACGCAGTATTTT. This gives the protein CASTLTSGRADTQYF.